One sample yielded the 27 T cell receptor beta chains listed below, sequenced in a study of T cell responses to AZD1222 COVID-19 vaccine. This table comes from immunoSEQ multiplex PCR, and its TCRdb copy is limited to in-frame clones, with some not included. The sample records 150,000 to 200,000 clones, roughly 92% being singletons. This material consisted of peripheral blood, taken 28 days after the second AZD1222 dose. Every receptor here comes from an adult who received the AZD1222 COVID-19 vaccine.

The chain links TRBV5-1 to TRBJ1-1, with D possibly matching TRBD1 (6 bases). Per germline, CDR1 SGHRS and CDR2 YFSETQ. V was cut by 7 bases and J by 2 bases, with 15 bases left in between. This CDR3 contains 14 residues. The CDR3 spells CASGRTDLNTEAFF. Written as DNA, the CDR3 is TGCGCCAGCGGGCGGACAGACCTAAACACTGAAGCTTTCTTT.

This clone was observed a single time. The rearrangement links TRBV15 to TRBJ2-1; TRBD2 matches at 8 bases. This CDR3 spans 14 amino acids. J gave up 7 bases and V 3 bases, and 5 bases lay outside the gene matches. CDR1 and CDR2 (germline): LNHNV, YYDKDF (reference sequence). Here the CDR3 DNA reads TGTGCCACCAGCAGGGGGGCTAGCGGGAATGAGCAGTTCTTC. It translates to CATSRGASGNEQFF.

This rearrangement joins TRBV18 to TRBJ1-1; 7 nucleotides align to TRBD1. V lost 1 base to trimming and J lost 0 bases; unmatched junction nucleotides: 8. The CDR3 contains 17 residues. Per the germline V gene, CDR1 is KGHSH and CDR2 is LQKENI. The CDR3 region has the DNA TGTGCCAGCTCACCACTATCTACGACAGGGTTGAACACTGAAGCTTTCTTT. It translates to CASSPLSTTGLNTEAFF.

The CDR3 reads CSVDRTSGSNYEQFF. The CDR3 nucleotides read TGCAGCGTTGACAGGACTAGCGGGAGTAACTATGAGCAGTTCTTC. V and J are TRBV29-1 and TRBJ2-1, with 13 bases fitting TRBD2. Unmatched junction bases numbered 7, after V lost 3 bases and J lost 8 bases. The CDR3 loop spans 15 amino acids. Germline values: CDR1 SQVTM, CDR2 ANQGSEA.

CDR3 loop: CASSQGGSGRRSTEAFF. CDR3 DNA: TGCGCCAGCAGCCAAGGTGGCTCGGGCAGGCGGTCGACTGAAGCTTTCTTT. The J gene is TRBJ1-1, the V gene TRBV4-3; D is uncertain. Germline CDR1 and CDR2: LGHNA and YSLEER. This CDR3 has 17 residues. V was cut by 1 base and J by 5 bases, with 20 bases left in between.

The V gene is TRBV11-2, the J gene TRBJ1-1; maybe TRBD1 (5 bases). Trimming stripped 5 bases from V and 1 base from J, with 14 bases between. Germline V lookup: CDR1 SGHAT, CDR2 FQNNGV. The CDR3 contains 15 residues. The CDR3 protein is CASSPQRQTNTEAFF. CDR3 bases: TGTGCCAGCAGCCCGCAACGACAGACGAACACTGAAGCTTTCTTT.

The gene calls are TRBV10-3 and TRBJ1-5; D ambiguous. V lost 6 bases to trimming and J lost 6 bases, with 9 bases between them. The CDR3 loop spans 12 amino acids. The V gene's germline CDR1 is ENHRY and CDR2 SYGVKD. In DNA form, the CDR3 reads TGTGCCATCAGGGGAGAGGGTCAGCCCCAGCATTTT. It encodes CAIRGEGQPQHF.

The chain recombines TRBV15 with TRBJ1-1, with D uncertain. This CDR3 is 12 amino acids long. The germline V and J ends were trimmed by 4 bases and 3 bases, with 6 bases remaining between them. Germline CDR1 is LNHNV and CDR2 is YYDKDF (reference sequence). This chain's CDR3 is CATSIGYTEAFF. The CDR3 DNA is TGTGCCACCAGCATCGGTTACACTGAAGCTTTCTTT.

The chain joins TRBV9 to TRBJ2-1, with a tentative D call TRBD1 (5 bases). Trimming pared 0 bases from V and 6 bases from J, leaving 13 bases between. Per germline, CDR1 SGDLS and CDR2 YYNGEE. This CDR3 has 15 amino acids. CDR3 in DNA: TGTGCCAGCAGCGTAGTGCCAGGGTCCAGCAATGAGCAGTTCTTC. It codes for CASSVVPGSSNEQFF.

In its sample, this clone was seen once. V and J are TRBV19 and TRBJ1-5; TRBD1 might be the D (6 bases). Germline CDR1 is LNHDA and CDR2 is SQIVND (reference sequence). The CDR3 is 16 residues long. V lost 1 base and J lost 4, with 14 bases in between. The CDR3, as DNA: TGTGCCAGTAGTATAGGAGGGGGGGTGAGGAATCAGCCCCAGCATTTT. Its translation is CASSIGGGVRNQPQHF.

CDR3 loop: CATTPFPKAEKLFF. The CDR3 nucleotides read TGTGCCACCACCCCATTCCCCAAAGCCGAAAAACTGTTTTTT. The chain couples TRBV15 to TRBJ1-4; no clear D. Trimming took off 7 bases at V and 8 bases at J, with 17 bases between the two ends. CDR1 and CDR2 (germline): LNHNV, YYDKDF (reference sequence). The CDR3 runs 14 residues. Supplemented by reference TRBV15 and TRBJ1-4, the full variable domain reads DAMVIQNPRYQVTQFGKPVTLSCSQTLNHNVMYWYQQKSSQAPKLLFHYYDKDFNNEADTPDNFQSRRPNTSFCFLDIRSPGLGDTAMYLCATTPFPKAEKLFFGSGTQLSVL.

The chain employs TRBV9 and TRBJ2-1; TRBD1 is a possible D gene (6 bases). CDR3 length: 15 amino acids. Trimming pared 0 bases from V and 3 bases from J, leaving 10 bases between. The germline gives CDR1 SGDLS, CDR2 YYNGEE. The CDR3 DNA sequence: TGTGCCAGCAGCGTAGGGGGGCTAGGCTACAATGAGCAGTTCTTC. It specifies CASSVGGLGYNEQFF.

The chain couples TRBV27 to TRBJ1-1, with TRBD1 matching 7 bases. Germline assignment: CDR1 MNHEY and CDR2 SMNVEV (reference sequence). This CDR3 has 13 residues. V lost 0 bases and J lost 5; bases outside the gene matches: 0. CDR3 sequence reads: CASSLSDRTEAFF. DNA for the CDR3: TGTGCCAGCAGTTTATCGGACAGGACTGAAGCTTTCTTT.

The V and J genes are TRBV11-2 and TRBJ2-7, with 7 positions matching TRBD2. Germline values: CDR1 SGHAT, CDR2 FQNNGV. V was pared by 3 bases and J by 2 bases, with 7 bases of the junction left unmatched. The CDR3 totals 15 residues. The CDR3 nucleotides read TGTGCCAGCAGCTTGTCGGGAGGCCCGGCCTACGAGCAGTACTTC. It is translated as CASSLSGGPAYEQYF.

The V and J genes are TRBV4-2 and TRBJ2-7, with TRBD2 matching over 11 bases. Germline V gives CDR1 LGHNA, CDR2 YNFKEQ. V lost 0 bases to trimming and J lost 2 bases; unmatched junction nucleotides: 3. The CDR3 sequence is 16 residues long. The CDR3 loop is CASSQDQLAGAYEQYF. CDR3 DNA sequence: TGTGCCAGCAGCCAAGATCAACTAGCGGGGGCCTACGAGCAGTACTTC.

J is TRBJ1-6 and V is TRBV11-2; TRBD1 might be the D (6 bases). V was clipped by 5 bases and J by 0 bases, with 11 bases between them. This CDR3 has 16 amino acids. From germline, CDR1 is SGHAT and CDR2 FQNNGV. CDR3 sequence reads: CASSPDRSSYNSPLHF. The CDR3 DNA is TGTGCCAGCAGCCCCGACAGGAGCTCCTATAATTCACCCCTCCACTTT.

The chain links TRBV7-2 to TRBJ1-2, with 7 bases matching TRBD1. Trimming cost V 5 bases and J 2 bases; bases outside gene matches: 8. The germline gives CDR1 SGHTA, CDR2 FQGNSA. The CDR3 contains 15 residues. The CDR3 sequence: CASSQGGTVNYGYTF. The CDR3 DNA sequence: TGTGCCAGCAGCCAGGGTGGGACAGTCAACTATGGCTACACCTTC.

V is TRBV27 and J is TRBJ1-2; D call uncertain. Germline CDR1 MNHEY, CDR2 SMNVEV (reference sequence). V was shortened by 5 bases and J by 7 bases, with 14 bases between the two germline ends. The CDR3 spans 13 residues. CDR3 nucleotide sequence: TGTGCCAGCAGTGCAGCACCCTTTGTTGGCTACACCTTC. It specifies CASSAAPFVGYTF.

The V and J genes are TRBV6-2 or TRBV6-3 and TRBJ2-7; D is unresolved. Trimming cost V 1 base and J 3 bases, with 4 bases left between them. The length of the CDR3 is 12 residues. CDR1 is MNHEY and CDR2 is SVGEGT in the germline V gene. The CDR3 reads CASSYLNYEQYF. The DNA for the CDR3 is TGTGCCAGCAGTTACTTGAACTACGAGCAGTACTTC.

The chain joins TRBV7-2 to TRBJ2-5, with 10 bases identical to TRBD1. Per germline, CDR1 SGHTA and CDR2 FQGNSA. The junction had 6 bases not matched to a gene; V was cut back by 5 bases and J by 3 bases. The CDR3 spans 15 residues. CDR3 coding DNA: TGTGCCAGCAGCCCCAGGACAGGGGGAAAAGAGACCCAGTACTTC. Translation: CASSPRTGGKETQYF.

The CDR3 DNA reads TGTGCCTGGAGTGCGGACAGGGGATATGGCTACACCTTC. Translating it yields CAWSADRGYGYTF. The gene calls are TRBV30 and TRBJ1-2; 9 bases agree with TRBD1. The J segment lost 5 bases and the V segment lost 1 base, leaving 2 bases of the junction unmatched. Germline loops: CDR1 GTSNPN, CDR2 SVGIG (reference sequence). The CDR3 spans 13 residues.

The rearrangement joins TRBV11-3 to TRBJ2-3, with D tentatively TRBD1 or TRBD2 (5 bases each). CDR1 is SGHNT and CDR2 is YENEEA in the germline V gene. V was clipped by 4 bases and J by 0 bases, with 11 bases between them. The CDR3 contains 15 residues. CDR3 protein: CASSSSGASTDTQYF. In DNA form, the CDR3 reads TGTGCCAGCAGCTCATCCGGGGCTAGCACAGATACGCAGTATTTT.

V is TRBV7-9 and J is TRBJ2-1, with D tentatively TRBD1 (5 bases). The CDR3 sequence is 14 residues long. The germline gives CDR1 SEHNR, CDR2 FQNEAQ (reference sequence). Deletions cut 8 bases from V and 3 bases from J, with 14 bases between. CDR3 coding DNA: TGTGCCAGCTGGGGCCGTCCGGACTACAATGAGCAGTTCTTC. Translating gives CASWGRPDYNEQFF. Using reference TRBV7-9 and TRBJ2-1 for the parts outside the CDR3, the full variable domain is DTGVSQNPRHKITKRGQNVTFRCDPISEHNRLYWYRQTLGQGPEFLTYFQNEAQLEKSRLLSDRFSAERPKGSFSTLEIQRTEQGDSAMYLCASWGRPDYNEQFFGPGTRLTVL.

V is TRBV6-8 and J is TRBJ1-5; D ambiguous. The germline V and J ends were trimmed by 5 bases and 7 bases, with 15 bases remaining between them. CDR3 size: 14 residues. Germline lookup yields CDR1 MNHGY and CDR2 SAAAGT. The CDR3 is CASSPETGCQPQHF. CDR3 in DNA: TGTGCCAGCAGTCCCGAGACGGGTTGCCAGCCCCAGCATTTT.

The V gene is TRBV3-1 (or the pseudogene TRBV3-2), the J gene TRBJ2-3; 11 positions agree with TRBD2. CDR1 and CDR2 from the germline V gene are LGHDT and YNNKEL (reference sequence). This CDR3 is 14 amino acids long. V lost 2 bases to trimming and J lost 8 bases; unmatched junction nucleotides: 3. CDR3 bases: TGTGCCAGCAGCCAACTAGCGGGAGGAGGTACGCAGTATTTT. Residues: CASSQLAGGGTQYF.

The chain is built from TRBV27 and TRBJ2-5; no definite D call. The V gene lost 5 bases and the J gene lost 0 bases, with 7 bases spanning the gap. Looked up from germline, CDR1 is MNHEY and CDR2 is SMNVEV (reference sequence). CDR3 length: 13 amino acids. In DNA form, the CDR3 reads TGTGCCAGCAGTCGCGTTTACCAAGAGACCCAGTACTTC. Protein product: CASSRVYQETQYF.

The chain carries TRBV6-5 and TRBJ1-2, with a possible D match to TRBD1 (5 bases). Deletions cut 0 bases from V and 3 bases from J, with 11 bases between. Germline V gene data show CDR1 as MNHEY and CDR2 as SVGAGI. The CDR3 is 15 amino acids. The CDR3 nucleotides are TGTGCCAGCAGTTACTCGGAGGGGACCTACTATGGCTACACCTTC. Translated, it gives CASSYSEGTYYGYTF.